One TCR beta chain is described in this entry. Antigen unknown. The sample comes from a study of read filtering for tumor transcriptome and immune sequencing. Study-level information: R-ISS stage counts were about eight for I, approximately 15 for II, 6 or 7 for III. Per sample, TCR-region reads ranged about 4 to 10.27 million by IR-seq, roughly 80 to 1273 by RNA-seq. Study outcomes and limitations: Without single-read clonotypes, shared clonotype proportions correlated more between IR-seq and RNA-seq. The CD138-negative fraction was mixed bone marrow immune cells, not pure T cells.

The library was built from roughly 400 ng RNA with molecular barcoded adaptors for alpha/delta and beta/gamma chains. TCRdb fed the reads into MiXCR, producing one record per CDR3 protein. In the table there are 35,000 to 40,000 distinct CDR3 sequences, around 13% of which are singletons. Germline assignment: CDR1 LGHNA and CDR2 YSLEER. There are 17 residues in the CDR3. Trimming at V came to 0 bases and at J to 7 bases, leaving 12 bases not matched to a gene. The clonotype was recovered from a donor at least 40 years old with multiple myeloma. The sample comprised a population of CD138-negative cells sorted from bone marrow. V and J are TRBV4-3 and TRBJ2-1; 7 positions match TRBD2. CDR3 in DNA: TGCGCCAGCAGCCAAGATCACCCGGGAGCGGGGAGGAATGAGCAGTTCTTC. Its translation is CASSQDHPGAGRNEQFF.